This T cell receptor (beta chain) comes out of a study of control samples from healthy donors and cancer patients. Sequenced by immunoSEQ multiplex PCR; TCRdb stores in-frame clones only, minus some. The sample holds approximately 120,000 clones, around 89% seen once. The receptor's source is a woman between 50 and 59 years old in good health. Material: blood.

In DNA, the CDR3 is TGTGCCAGCAGTCCGGGACAGGGAAGGATGAACACTGAAGCTTTCTTT. Its translation is CASSPGQGRMNTEAFF. The V call is TRBV27, the J call TRBJ1-1; 9 nucleotides agree with TRBD1. The trim removed 5 bases at V and 0 bases at J, leaving 7 bases unmatched. The CDR3 has 16 amino acids. In germline, CDR1 is MNHEY, CDR2 SMNVEV (reference sequence).